The 8 T cell receptor beta chains in this list originate from one sample, sequenced in a study of early T cells in non-severe SARS-CoV-2 infection. TCRdb re-called the 5' RACE reads through MiXCR, storing one row per CDR3 protein. The data show 70,000 to 95,000 distinct CDR3 sequences, with roughly 14% seen just once and roughly 0.6% held by the top ten. Material: whole blood. Every receptor here comes from an adult who was a healthcare worker with PCR-confirmed SARS-CoV-2 infection or an uninfected control (not recorded which).

This clonotype occurred many times. The chain joins TRBV29-1 to TRBJ2-3; D tentatively reads TRBD1 or TRBD2 (5 bases each). The CDR3 totals 12 residues. Between the trimmed V and J ends, which lost 6 bases and 3 bases, there was a span of 10 bases. Germline V gene lookup returns CDR1 SQVTM and CDR2 ANQGSEA. The CDR3 loop reads CSVGTGTDTQYF. The CDR3 DNA reads as TGCAGCGTGGGGACCGGGACAGATACGCAGTATTTT.

This clonotype occurred many times. The chain recombines TRBV5-1 with TRBJ2-2, with TRBD1 as a possible D gene (5 bases). Germline V gene data show CDR1 as SGHRS and CDR2 as YFSETQ. The CDR3 has 15 residues. The V gene lost 5 bases and the J gene lost 6 bases, with 17 bases spanning the gap. For the CDR3, the DNA is TGCGCCAGCAGACCTCCAGGGCCAGGGTCCGGGGAGCTGTTTTTT. Translating it yields CASRPPGPGSGELFF. Using reference TRBV5-1 and TRBJ2-2 for the parts outside the CDR3, the full variable domain is KAGVTQTPRYLIKTRGQQVTLSCSPISGHRSVSWYQQTPGQGLQFLFEYFSETQRNKGNFPGRFSGRQFSNSRSEMNVSTLELGDSALYLCASRPPGPGSGELFFGEGSRLTVL.

A note on this clonotype: The junction departs from the called germline gene at one end, perhaps through a read error. The chain employs TRBV7-3 and TRBJ1-6; D gene unclear. The CDR3 covers 14 residues. Germline CDR1 is SGHTA and CDR2 is FQGTGA. CDR3 DNA: TGTGCCAGCAGCTTTGGCATCGGGGTTTCACCCTTCCACTTT. Amino acid sequence: CASSFGIGVSPFHF.

The chain couples TRBV5-6 to TRBJ2-5; 7 bases agree with TRBD2. This CDR3 region has 16 residues. J gave up 0 bases and V 1 base, and 6 bases lay outside the gene matches. The germline CDR1 and CDR2 sequences are SGHDT and YYEEEE. CDR3 bases: TGTGCCAGCAGCTTGTGGCTAGCGGAGTACCAAGAGACCCAGTACTTC. Translation: CASSLWLAEYQETQYF.

This clonotype has ten or more counts. The gene calls are TRBV4-1 and TRBJ2-7; TRBD1 aligns across 7 bases. V shed 6 bases and J 1 base; nucleotides not matched to a gene: 9. The CDR3 spans 15 residues. CDR1 MGHRA and CDR2 YSYEKL come from the germline V gene. The DNA for the CDR3 is TGCGCCAGCAGTTGGGACAGCTCGAGTTCCTACGAGCAGTACGTC. Amino acid sequence: CASSWDSSSSYEQYV.

The J gene is TRBJ1-1, the V gene TRBV28; D may be TRBD1 (5 bases). CDR1 is MDHEN, CDR2 SYDVKM, per germline. V dropped 6 bases and J dropped 6 bases, with 17 bases sitting between them. The CDR3 has 14 residues. The CDR3 reads CASSLAGGGPEAFF. The CDR3 coding sequence is TGTGCCAGCAGCCTTGCTGGGGGAGGGCCTGAAGCTTTCTTT.

This chain joins TRBV20-1 and TRBJ1-5; possibly TRBD1 for D (5 bases). Germline CDR1 and CDR2: DFQATT and SNEGSKA (reference sequence). V was trimmed by 4 bases and J by 1 base, leaving 11 bases between them. The CDR3 loop spans 14 amino acids. The CDR3 region is CSATQASSNQPQHF. The CDR3 DNA reads as TGCAGTGCTACACAGGCGTCAAGCAATCAGCCCCAGCATTTT.

This clonotype has ten or more counts. The chain uses TRBV5-1 and TRBJ1-6; possibly TRBD1 for D (5 bases). Trimming pared 6 bases from V and 9 bases from J, leaving 16 bases between. This CDR3 is 14 amino acids long. Germline lookup yields CDR1 SGHRS and CDR2 YFSETQ. The CDR3 DNA reads TGCGCCAGCACCGAGGACATCGTGCGTTCACCCCTCCACTTT. Translated: CASTEDIVRSPLHF.